These 32 T cell receptor beta chains originate from one sample sequenced in a study of cytomegalovirus exposure and HLA in healthy donors. Both 60 Vbeta primers and 13 Jbeta primers went into the PCR. Libraries were prepared by immunoSEQ multiplex PCR; TCRdb keeps only in-frame clonotypes and omits some of them. Here the sample spans some 190,000 clones, around a tenth being singletons. The sequencing sample was made of PBMCs. Receptors originate from a woman in her thirties in good health and CMV-seropositive.

This clone was seen a few times. This rearrangement joins TRBV29-1 to TRBJ2-7; 7 bases agree with TRBD1. After removal of 0 bases from V and 0 bases from J, the junction contained 11 bases not matched to a gene. Germline values: CDR1 SQVTM, CDR2 ANQGSEA. The CDR3 runs to 17 residues. The CDR3 is CSVEDRNRGPFSYEQYF. The CDR3 DNA reads as TGCAGCGTTGAAGATAGGAACAGGGGCCCCTTCTCCTACGAGCAGTACTTC.

The J gene is TRBJ2-5, the V gene TRBV4-1; 9 bases line up with TRBD2. Losses at the gene ends were 1 base for V and 4 bases for J; bases not matched to a gene: 16. The CDR3 covers 19 residues. Germline assignment: CDR1 MGHRA and CDR2 YSYEKL. The DNA of the CDR3 is TGCGCCAGCAGCCAAGTGGGGCGGGAGGGCCCCAGCCTTAGAGAGACCCAGTACTTC. It codes for CASSQVGREGPSLRETQYF.

In its sample, this clone was seen a few times. This chain joins TRBV4-2 and TRBJ2-1; 9 nucleotides align to TRBD2. Germline CDR1 LGHNA, CDR2 YNFKEQ. After removal of 3 bases from V and 8 bases from J, the junction contained 14 bases not matched to a gene. CDR3 length: 17 residues. The CDR3 here is CASSHALGLAGLHEQFF. Here the CDR3 DNA reads TGTGCCAGCAGCCATGCCCTGGGGCTAGCGGGACTCCATGAGCAGTTCTTC.

This clone was observed a few times. The same CDR3 is also encoded by other DNA sequences in this sample. The chain recombines TRBV7-9 with TRBJ2-6; no reliable D call. The germline gives CDR1 SEHNR, CDR2 FQNEAQ (reference sequence). The CDR3 covers 15 residues. V shed 4 bases and J shed 1 base, with 8 bases lying between them. CDR3: CASSSRLSGANVLTF. CDR3 nucleotides: TGTGCCAGCAGCTCCAGGCTATCTGGGGCCAACGTCCTGACTTTC.

This chain connects TRBV5-1 to TRBJ2-5; D gene unclear. The germline V gene has CDR1 SGHRS and CDR2 YFSETQ. V was pared by 0 bases and J by 4 bases, with 13 bases between. This CDR3 comprises 15 residues. For the CDR3, the DNA is TGCGCCAGCAGCTTGGCGATAAGTTACGGAGAGACCCAGTACTTC. Amino acids: CASSLAISYGETQYF.

Only a few counts were recorded for this clone. J is TRBJ2-5 and V is TRBV7-9; D remains ambiguous. Trimming took off 3 bases at V and 2 bases at J, with 10 bases between the two ends. The CDR3 sequence is 14 residues long. Germline V gives CDR1 SEHNR, CDR2 FQNEAQ (reference sequence). The CDR3 DNA reads TGTGCCAGCAGCTTTAGTCTCGGGCAAGAGACCCAGTACTTC. Translation: CASSFSLGQETQYF.

This clone was counted only a few times. The CDR3 spells CASSLSRFYEQYF. The CDR3 coding sequence is TGTGCCAGCAGCTTATCGCGCTTCTACGAGCAGTACTTC. The chain couples TRBV13 to TRBJ2-7; no reliable D call. Germline assignment: CDR1 PRHDT and CDR2 FYEKMQ (reference sequence). The length of the CDR3 is 13 residues. V lost 2 bases to trimming and J lost 3 bases, with 8 bases between them.

This rearrangement joins TRBV6-1 to TRBJ2-7; D possibly corresponds to TRBD2 (6 bases). CDR3 length: 15 residues. V lost 8 bases and J lost 2, with 19 bases in between. Looked up from germline, CDR1 is MNHNS and CDR2 is SASEGT. CDR3 amino acids: CASSNWDLRAYEQYF. The CDR3 nucleotides are TGTGCCAGCTCGAATTGGGACTTAAGGGCCTACGAGCAGTACTTC.

The chain joins TRBV30 to TRBJ1-4, with TRBD1 matching over 7 bases. The CDR3 is 14 amino acids. V dropped 2 bases and J dropped 8; count of bases not matched to a gene: 8. Germline CDR1 is GTSNPN and CDR2 is SVGIG (reference sequence). CDR3 nucleotides: TGTGCCTGGAGTCCGGACAGGATGGGGGAAAAACTGTTTTTT. Its protein product is CAWSPDRMGEKLFF.

This clone has more than one count but fewer than ten. This chain uses TRBV6-1 with TRBJ2-7, with D possibly being TRBD1 (5 bases). V lost 3 bases to trimming and J lost 6 bases, with 15 bases between them. The CDR3 contains 14 residues. Germline lookup yields CDR1 MNHNS and CDR2 SASEGT. DNA of the CDR3: TGTGCCAGCAGTGATTGGGGCGCCTCGCTCGAGCAGTACTTC. Protein sequence: CASSDWGASLEQYF.

This clone turned up a few times. This CDR3 is CASSSLDRDGDEQYF. CDR3 bases: TGTGCCAGCAGCTCGCTGGACAGGGATGGGGACGAGCAGTACTTC. This sequence joins TRBV5-6 and TRBJ2-7, with 8 bases lining up with TRBD1. The germline V gene has CDR1 SGHDT and CDR2 YYEEEE. The CDR3 is made up of 15 amino acids. J was trimmed by 5 bases and V by 3 bases; bases with no gene match: 10.

The table lists this clone with a few counts. The chain combines TRBV30 with TRBJ2-5; D is perhaps TRBD2 (5 bases). The V end lost 3 bases, the J end lost 6 bases, and 14 bases lay between the germline ends. The germline V gene encodes CDR1 GTSNPN and CDR2 SVGIG (reference sequence). The CDR3 spans 13 residues. DNA of the CDR3: TGTGCCTGGAGCCGCGGACTTAGCCAGACCCAGTACTTC. It encodes CAWSRGLSQTQYF.

There are a few counts of this clone. This chain connects TRBV5-1 to TRBJ2-2; D is perhaps TRBD2 (6 bases). The germline V gene encodes CDR1 SGHRS and CDR2 YFSETQ. The CDR3 has 17 residues. V lost 0 bases to trimming and J lost 1 base, with 13 bases between them. The DNA for the CDR3 is TGCGCCAGCAGCTTGGAAATTGCTAGCGTGAACACCGGGGAGCTGTTTTTT. Its protein product is CASSLEIASVNTGELFF. The full variable domain, completed using reference TRBV5-1 and TRBJ2-2, is KAGVTQTPRYLIKTRGQQVTLSCSPISGHRSVSWYQQTPGQGLQFLFEYFSETQRNKGNFPGRFSGRQFSNSRSEMNVSTLELGDSALYLCASSLEIASVNTGELFFGEGSRLTVL.

J is TRBJ2-1 and V is TRBV6-1; D gene unclear. Trimming took 7 bases from V and 4 from J, leaving 11 bases between them. The CDR3 runs 13 residues. The germline gives CDR1 MNHNS, CDR2 SASEGT. For the CDR3, the DNA is TGTGCCAGCAATACTATAGATTACAATGAGCAGTTCTTC. Protein: CASNTIDYNEQFF.

The chain recombines TRBV11-2 with TRBJ2-1; D is possibly TRBD2 (7 bases). The CDR3 consists of 17 residues. Germline assignment: CDR1 SGHAT and CDR2 FQNNGV. Deletions cut 3 bases from V and 10 bases from J, with 25 bases between. The CDR3 nucleotides read TGTGCCAGCAGCTTGGGGGGCGGGGCGGGAGTAGTAGGGGAGCAGTTCTTC. This translates into CASSLGGGAGVVGEQFF.

This rearrangement joins TRBV25-1 to TRBJ1-3, with 9 bases fitting TRBD1. Germline values: CDR1 MGHDK, CDR2 SYGVNS. The CDR3 contains 12 residues. Germline trimming cut 4 bases from V and 13 bases from J; bases unmatched to any gene: 5. This chain's CDR3 is CASSGTGANIYF. For the CDR3, the DNA is TGTGCCAGCAGTGGGACAGGGGCCAATATATATTTT.

V gene TRBV6-5 combines with J gene TRBJ1-1, with a tentative D call TRBD1 (5 bases). This CDR3 region has 13 residues. Germline assignment: CDR1 MNHEY and CDR2 SVGAGI. The V and J ends lost 11 bases and 5 bases respectively, with 18 bases between them. The CDR3 region is CAAYRMSETEAFF. The CDR3 coding sequence is TGTGCCGCATACAGGATGTCGGAAACTGAAGCTTTCTTT.

The chain is built from TRBV30 and TRBJ1-3, with 7 bases aligning to TRBD1. Germline trimming cut 1 base from V and 4 bases from J; bases unmatched to any gene: 13. The CDR3 extends over 17 amino acids. Germline V lookup: CDR1 GTSNPN, CDR2 SVGIG (reference sequence). CDR3: CAWSGGQRTLFGNTIYF. Written as DNA, the CDR3 is TGTGCCTGGAGTGGGGGACAGAGGACTTTGTTCGGAAACACCATATATTTT.

This chain joins TRBV4-1 and TRBJ1-2; D unclear. Germline-derived CDR1 and CDR2 are MGHRA and YSYEKL. Trimming pared 0 bases from V and 1 base from J, leaving 9 bases between. The CDR3 sequence is 15 residues long. The CDR3 reads CASSQDITGNYGYTF. In DNA, the CDR3 is TGCGCCAGCAGCCAAGATATAACGGGTAACTATGGCTACACCTTC.

This clone was seen a handful of times. The chain has TRBV5-4 and TRBJ1-3; 8 nucleotides align to TRBD1. The CDR3 contains 15 residues. Germline V gene data show CDR1 as SGHNT and CDR2 as YYREEE (reference sequence). V gave up 2 bases and J gave up 1 base; unmatched junction bases: 2. Here the CDR3 DNA reads TGTGCCAGCAGCTTAGGGGACAGGTCTGGAAACACCATATATTTT. It specifies CASSLGDRSGNTIYF.

The gene calls are TRBV7-9 and TRBJ2-3; weak D call: TRBD2 (6 bases). Between the trimmed V and J ends, which lost 4 bases and 0 bases, there was a span of 11 bases. Germline CDR1 reads SEHNR; CDR2 reads FQNEAQ (reference sequence). The CDR3 runs 15 residues. CDR3 DNA: TGTGCCAGCAGCTCCACGGGAGTTAGCACAGATACGCAGTATTTT. Protein product: CASSSTGVSTDTQYF.

As concerns this clone: Other nucleotide sequences in the sample specify the same CDR3. The chain uses TRBV29-1 and TRBJ1-5; 7 nucleotides match TRBD1. The trim removed 6 bases at V and 2 bases at J, leaving 4 bases unmatched. The germline V gene encodes CDR1 SQVTM and CDR2 ANQGSEA. This CDR3 region has 13 residues. CDR3 sequence: CSVRTGGNQPQHF. DNA of the CDR3: TGCAGCGTCCGCACAGGGGGCAATCAGCCCCAGCATTTT.

This clone was observed a handful of times. The chain couples TRBV19 to TRBJ1-2; 8 positions match TRBD1. V gave up 6 bases and J gave up 3 bases; unmatched junction bases: 0. The CDR3 sequence is 12 residues long. The germline gives CDR1 LNHDA, CDR2 SQIVND (reference sequence). The CDR3 loop reads CASRDRDYGYTF. In DNA, the CDR3 is TGTGCCAGTAGGGACAGGGACTATGGCTACACCTTC.

This clone was seen a few times. The rearrangement uses TRBV2 and TRBJ2-1, with 8 bases aligning to TRBD2. V lost 2 bases to trimming and J lost 6 bases; unmatched junction nucleotides: 3. In germline, CDR1 is SNHLY, CDR2 FYNNEI. The CDR3 spans 14 residues. CDR3 in DNA: TGTGCCAGCAGTGAATTGCGGGGGGTCAATGAGCAGTTCTTC. It specifies CASSELRGVNEQFF.

This clone occurred a few times. The chain has TRBV5-5 and TRBJ1-2, with 7 bases fitting TRBD1. Looked up from germline, CDR1 is SGHKS and CDR2 is YYEKEE (reference sequence). After removal of 4 bases from V and 2 bases from J, the junction contained 8 bases not matched to a gene. The CDR3 has 15 amino acids. The CDR3 sequence is CASSPLGQANYGYTF. The DNA for the CDR3 is TGTGCCAGCAGCCCCCTCGGACAGGCAAACTATGGCTACACCTTC.

In its sample, this clone was seen a few times. The chain uses TRBV15 and TRBJ2-7; D ambiguous. V dropped 5 bases and J dropped 4 bases, with 6 bases sitting between them. The CDR3 has 11 amino acids. Looked up from germline, CDR1 is LNHNV and CDR2 is YYDKDF (reference sequence). CDR3 sequence: CATSSTYEQYF. The DNA for the CDR3 is TGTGCCACCAGCTCTACTTACGAGCAGTACTTC.

The chain recombines TRBV7-6 with TRBJ2-7, with 8 bases identical to TRBD2. The length of the CDR3 is 14 residues. V shed 1 base and J 6 bases; nucleotides not matched to a gene: 5. Per germline, CDR1 SGHVS and CDR2 FNYEAQ. The chain's CDR3 is CASSLGGGRSEQYF. In nucleotides, the CDR3 is TGTGCCAGCAGCTTAGGGGGCGGGAGGTCCGAGCAGTACTTC.

This clone turned up a few times. CDR3 in DNA: TGTGCCAGTAGTACCGACTTCCACTACGAGCAGTACTTC. This sequence encodes CASSTDFHYEQYF. V is TRBV19 and J is TRBJ2-7; D is undetermined. Germline V lookup: CDR1 LNHDA, CDR2 SQIVND (reference sequence). Deletions cut 4 bases from V and 3 bases from J, with 10 bases between. The CDR3 is made up of 13 amino acids.

The table lists this clone with a few counts. This rearrangement joins TRBV19 to TRBJ2-7; possible D gene TRBD1, 6 bases. V lost 10 bases to trimming and J lost 1 base, with 14 bases between them. The CDR3 loop spans 13 amino acids. Germline CDR1 LNHDA, CDR2 SQIVND (reference sequence). The CDR3 coding sequence is TGTGCCACATATGGGACACAATCCTACGAGCAGTACTTC. Protein sequence: CATYGTQSYEQYF.

The V gene is TRBV20-1, the J gene TRBJ1-1; D perhaps matches TRBD1 (5 bases). The V and J ends lost 6 bases and 5 bases respectively, with 10 bases between them. CDR1 is DFQATT and CDR2 is SNEGSKA in the germline V gene (reference sequence). The CDR3 is 11 residues long. The CDR3 DNA reads TGCAGTGCCTCGGGGGGGACTGAAGCTTTCTTT. As protein: CSASGGTEAFF.

This clone turned up a few times. The rearrangement uses TRBV12-5 and TRBJ2-1; the match to TRBD2 covers 7 bases. The CDR3 covers 13 residues. CDR1 and CDR2 (germline): LGHNT, FRNRAP. V gave up 1 base and J gave up 12 bases; unmatched junction bases: 6. CDR3 in DNA: TGTGCTAGTGGTTTGGCCCGTGGGAGGGGGCAGTTCTTC. This translates into CASGLARGRGQFF. Looking up the rest from reference TRBV12-5 and TRBJ2-1 gives the full variable domain: DARVTQTPRHKVTEMGQEVTMRCQPILGHNTVFWYRQTMMQGLELLAYFRNRAPLDDSGMPKDRFSAEMPDATLATLKIQPSEPRDSAVYFCASGLARGRGQFFGPGTRLTVL.

This clone has just a few counts. One end of the junction fails to match germline, which may point to a read error. The chain combines TRBV20-1 with TRBJ1-2, with D unresolved. This CDR3 comprises 10 residues. Germline values: CDR1 DFQATT, CDR2 SNEGSKA (reference sequence). CDR3 DNA sequence: TGCAGTGCTAGAGAGCGGCCCCCCGGGTTC. Its translation: CSARERPPGF.